A single sample is the source of the 12 T cell receptor beta chains below, sequenced in a study of CXCR3-negative and CXCR3-positive naive CD8 T cells. cDNA libraries for TRB were generated by 5' RACE incorporating UMI labels. Following a re-call of the 5' RACE reads, TCRdb has one entry per CDR3 protein and lacks DNA. This specimen shows 100,000 or so distinct CDR3 sequences; the ten leading clones hold about 0.34%. Their cognate antigens are unknown. General study findings and limits: TRB CDR3 hydrophobicity was greater in CXCR3-positive naive cells than in CXCR3-negative naive cells.

The sequencing sample was made of naive CXCR3+ CD8+ T cells from blood. As for subset: CD45RO-CCR7+CD27+CD95- naive CD8+ T cells expressing CXCR3 (TNR3+). Receptors originate from a human donor in good health. Some clones in this sample may be carry-over from other donors' samples.

The CDR3 reads CASTARLAALTDTQYF. The chain recombines TRBV21-1 with TRBJ2-3; the TCRdb call, TRBD2, lacks DNA for checking. TRBV21-1 is assigned pseudogene status. The CDR3 has 16 amino acids.

The J gene is TRBJ2-6, the V gene TRBV28; no DNA is available, so the TRBD1 call from TCRdb remains unchecked. CDR3 length: 17 residues. From germline, CDR1 is MDHEN and CDR2 SYDVKM. CDR3 in amino acids: CASSLWDSRSGANVLTF.

The chain is built from TRBV6-2 or TRBV6-3 and TRBJ2-2; TCRdb outputs TRBD1, but without DNA this stays unchecked. Germline CDR1 is MNHEY and CDR2 is SVGEGT. This CDR3 is 14 amino acids long. The CDR3 loop reads CASTPHGGAGELFF.

This chain joins TRBV29-1 and TRBJ1-2; the D call of TRBD1 rests on TCRdb alone, since no DNA is present to check it. Germline loops: CDR1 SQVTM, CDR2 ANQGSEA. The CDR3 spans 14 residues. The CDR3 here is CSVERPDIFYGYTF.

The chain joins TRBV15 to TRBJ2-3; TCRdb's D call of TRBD1 is untestable without DNA. This CDR3 comprises 15 residues. Germline V CDR1 and CDR2: LNHNV, YYDKDF (reference sequence). The CDR3 sequence: CATSRDGRGEGAQYF.

This chain uses TRBV25-1 with TRBJ1-1; TCRdb calls TRBD1, which cannot be checked without DNA. Germline-derived CDR1 and CDR2 are MGHDK and SYGVNS. CDR3 length: 13 amino acids. This chain's CDR3 is CASSAGWDTEAFF.

The chain has TRBV29-1 and TRBJ2-3; TCRdb's assignment of TRBD2 cannot be checked, as there is no DNA. Germline V CDR1 and CDR2: SQVTM, ANQGSEA. The CDR3 has 15 amino acids. Here the CDR3 reads CSVEGLHPPTDTQYF.

This chain links TRBV28 with TRBJ1-1; without DNA, the TCRdb call of TRBD1 cannot be checked. Germline assignment: CDR1 MDHEN and CDR2 SYDVKM. The CDR3 runs 15 residues. CDR3: CASRAGVGWNTEAFF.

The rearrangement uses TRBV12-3 or TRBV12-4 and TRBJ2-3; TCRdb's D call of TRBD2 is untestable without DNA. This CDR3 region has 15 residues. The CDR3 here is CASSLTSGGGDTQYF.

This chain joins TRBV6-6 and TRBJ2-3; TCRdb's D call, TRBD1, is unchecked because there is no DNA. This CDR3 is 16 amino acids long. Germline V gives CDR1 MNHNY, CDR2 SVGAGI (reference sequence). CDR3 loop: CASSYSGQGRTDTQYF.

The chain combines TRBV20-1 with TRBJ2-5; TCRdb designates TRBD2, a call that cannot be tested without DNA. The CDR3 runs to 18 residues. Germline V gene sequence: CDR1 DFQATT, CDR2 SNEGSKA (reference sequence). The CDR3 sequence: CSARDLTSGRAFQETQYF.

The chain couples TRBV4-3 to TRBJ2-7; no DNA is available, so the TRBD2 call from TCRdb remains unchecked. The CDR3 has 16 residues. CDR1 and CDR2 (germline): LGHNA, YSLEER. CDR3 loop: CASSRLLAGGYYEQYF.